This TCR beta chain derives from a study of blood T cells in healthy people across ages. Of note for this clonotype: Its antigen remains unidentified.

Broader study findings: The recorded TCR beta diversity per million T cells decreased in a roughly linear manner with age.

Through a sample-barcoded 5' primer and a J-beta primer mix, a second PCR was run for 7 to 11 cycles. TCRdb fed the 5' RACE reads into MiXCR, producing one record per CDR3 protein. The table records around 1.5 million distinct CDR3 sequences, 59% of them present only once. The specimen was blood. The receptor was isolated from a man aged 18-30 years in good health.

Here the CDR3 reads CASSVPLREAFF. The CDR3 region has the DNA TGTGCCAGCAGTGTGCCCCTACGTGAAGCTTTCTTT. The chain carries TRBV6-1 and TRBJ1-1; no clear D gene. The germline V gene encodes CDR1 MNHNS and CDR2 SASEGT. V lost 4 bases, J lost 7 bases, and 10 bases lay in between. This CDR3 region has 12 residues.